A selection of T cell receptor beta chains follows, all from one sample in a study of T cell responses to AZD1222 COVID-19 vaccine. This table comes from immunoSEQ multiplex PCR, and its TCRdb copy is limited to in-frame clones, with some not included. Of more than 95,000 clones detected, around nine tenths appear once; the ten largest clones hold around 1.4%. This material consisted of peripheral blood, taken 28 days after the second AZD1222 dose. These receptors all stem from an adult who received the AZD1222 COVID-19 vaccine. Each CDR3 is given with its conserved first and last residue. Each record gives: J gene, V gene, D gene, clone size, CDR3 protein, CDR3 DNA. A D gene is named only where the DNA matches it firmly. Rows give clone size only sometimes, using once, few, many, or a class for an expanded clone.

J: TRBJ1-5
V: TRBV18
D: .
size: .
CDR3: CASSRGTNSNQPQHF
DNA: TGTGCCAGCTCGCGGGGCACTAATAGCAATCAGCCCCAGCATTTT

J: TRBJ2-7
V: TRBV18
D: TRBD2
size: .
CDR3: CASRTSGRGYEQYF
DNA: TGTGCCAGCCGGACCAGCGGGAGGGGGTACGAGCAGTACTTC

J: TRBJ2-5
V: TRBV5-1
D: TRBD2
size: .
CDR3: CASSLAGGRGETQYF
DNA: TGCGCCAGCAGCTTGGCCGGCGGGAGAGGGGAGACCCAGTACTTC

J: TRBJ1-5
V: TRBV6-6
D: TRBD1
size: .
CDR3: CASSFLDRGSQPQHF
DNA: TGTGCCAGCAGTTTTCTCGACAGGGGGAGTCAGCCCCAGCATTTT

J: TRBJ1-1
V: TRBV5-1
D: .
size: once
CDR3: CASSVNGGAGTEAFF
DNA: TGCGCCAGCAGCGTGAATGGGGGCGCGGGCACTGAAGCTTTCTTT

J: TRBJ2-1
V: TRBV6-5
D: .
size: .
CDR3: CASSYLALAGIHEQFF
DNA: TGTGCCAGCAGTTATCTGGCCCTGGCGGGAATCCATGAGCAGTTCTTC

J: TRBJ2-2
V: TRBV6-5
D: TRBD2
size: .
CDR3: CASSLPTSGLSGELFF
DNA: TGTGCCAGCAGTTTACCGACTAGCGGGTTGTCCGGGGAGCTGTTTTTT

J: TRBJ2-7
V: TRBV9
D: .
size: .
CDR3: CASSVEPLGSHEQYF
DNA: TGTGCCAGCAGCGTAGAACCCCTTGGGTCCCACGAGCAGTACTTC

J: TRBJ1-2
V: TRBV27
D: TRBD1
size: .
CDR3: CASSFGTGGLVGYTF
DNA: TGTGCCAGCAGTTTTGGGACAGGGGGCCTGGTAGGCTACACCTTC

J: TRBJ2-1
V: TRBV9
D: TRBD2
size: .
CDR3: CASSAGTSGLTEQFF
DNA: TGTGCCAGCAGCGCCGGGACTAGCGGGCTAACCGAGCAGTTCTTC

J: TRBJ2-7
V: TRBV7-2
D: .
size: .
CDR3: CASSLAMTDYEQYF
DNA: TGTGCCAGCAGCTTAGCTATGACAGATTACGAGCAGTACTTC

J: TRBJ1-1
V: TRBV5-8
D: .
size: .
CDR3: CASSLDRYTEAFF
DNA: TGTGCCAGCAGCCTTGACAGATACACTGAAGCTTTCTTT

J: TRBJ1-5
V: TRBV27
D: TRBD1
size: .
CDR3: CASSSLQGIGQPQHF
DNA: TGTGCCAGCAGTTCGTTACAGGGGATAGGTCAGCCCCAGCATTTT

J: TRBJ2-3
V: TRBV3-1/TRBV3-2
D: .
size: few
CDR3: CASSLHSTDTQYF
DNA: TGTGCCAGCAGCCTCCACAGCACAGATACGCAGTATTTT

J: TRBJ1-6
V: TRBV25-1
D: TRBD1
size: .
CDR3: CASSEFGGQGMNNSPLHF
DNA: TGTGCCAGCAGTGAATTCGGCGGACAGGGTATGAATAATTCACCCCTCCACTTT

J: TRBJ1-5
V: TRBV29-1
D: .
size: once
CDR3: CSVGDLGQPQHF
DNA: TGCAGCGTTGGCGATTTGGGTCAGCCCCAGCATTTT

J: TRBJ1-1
V: TRBV4-1
D: .
size: .
CDR3: CASSQDPLLGRGLNTEAFF
DNA: TGCGCCAGCAGCCAGGATCCCTTGTTGGGGCGAGGGTTGAACACTGAAGCTTTCTTT

J: TRBJ2-1
V: TRBV6-1
D: .
size: .
CDR3: CASSERGGTAYNEQFF
DNA: TGTGCCAGCAGTGAAAGGGGCGGGACAGCGTACAATGAGCAGTTCTTC

J: TRBJ2-7
V: TRBV3-1/TRBV3-2
D: TRBD2
size: .
CDR3: CASSPPSGSYEQYF
DNA: TGTGCCAGCAGCCCGCCTAGCGGGAGCTACGAGCAGTACTTC

J: TRBJ1-5
V: TRBV28
D: .
size: .
CDR3: CASRGVGNQPQHF
DNA: TGTGCCAGCCGCGGGGTAGGCAATCAGCCCCAGCATTTT

J: TRBJ2-5
V: TRBV13
D: TRBD1
size: .
CDR3: CASSPSPGGKETQYF
DNA: TGTGCCAGCAGCCCCAGTCCAGGGGGAAAAGAGACCCAGTACTTC

J: TRBJ1-6
V: TRBV3-1/TRBV3-2
D: .
size: .
CDR3: CASSQSADGLSPLHF
DNA: TGTGCCAGCAGCCAATCGGCTGACGGGCTTTCACCCCTCCACTTT

J: TRBJ2-5
V: TRBV2
D: .
size: .
CDR3: CASSVAQETQYF
DNA: TGTGCCTCCTCGGTAGCCCAAGAGACCCAGTACTTC

J: TRBJ1-2
V: TRBV28
D: .
size: once
CDR3: CASSLNRYGYTF
DNA: TGTGCCAGCAGCCTTAACCGCTATGGCTACACCTTC

J: TRBJ1-1
V: TRBV4-2
D: .
size: .
CDR3: CASSPLLFTEAFF
DNA: TGTGCCAGCAGCCCCTTACTATTCACTGAAGCTTTCTTT

J: TRBJ1-1
V: TRBV2
D: .
size: .
CDR3: CATQGYGTEAFF
DNA: TGTGCCACCCAGGGCTATGGCACTGAAGCTTTCTTT

J: TRBJ2-6
V: TRBV4-2
D: .
size: .
CDR3: CASSQDRDSGANVLTF
DNA: TGTGCCAGCAGCCAAGATAGGGACTCTGGGGCCAACGTCCTGACTTTC

J: TRBJ1-1
V: TRBV27
D: TRBD1
size: .
CDR3: CASTTGGRTAFF
DNA: TGTGCCAGCACTACAGGGGGCAGGACAGCTTTCTTT

J: TRBJ2-1
V: TRBV9
D: .
size: .
CDR3: CASSPPRGGLSNNEQFF
DNA: TGTGCCAGCAGCCCACCCCGTGGTGGGCTAAGCAACAATGAGCAGTTCTTC

J: TRBJ2-2
V: TRBV3-1/TRBV3-2
D: TRBD1
size: .
CDR3: CASSRQGATGELFF
DNA: TGTGCCAGCAGTCGACAGGGGGCTACCGGGGAGCTGTTTTTT

J: TRBJ1-5
V: TRBV28
D: .
size: .
CDR3: CASSQGGRNQPQHF
DNA: TGTGCCAGCAGCCAAGGGGGAAGAAATCAGCCCCAGCATTTT

J: TRBJ1-6
V: TRBV19
D: .
size: .
CDR3: CASKGLSNSPLHF
DNA: TGTGCCAGTAAGGGACTTTCAAATTCACCCCTCCACTTT

J: TRBJ1-1
V: TRBV6-5
D: .
size: .
CDR3: CASIARDTEAFF
DNA: TGTGCCAGCATCGCGAGGGACACTGAAGCTTTCTTT

J: TRBJ2-5
V: TRBV18
D: .
size: .
CDR3: CASSPASGQTQYF
DNA: TGTGCCAGCTCACCAGCTAGTGGGCAGACCCAGTACTTC

J: TRBJ2-2
V: TRBV19
D: TRBD1
size: .
CDR3: CASSSPPGTGRTGELFF
DNA: TGTGCCAGTAGCAGCCCTCCCGGGACAGGGAGGACCGGGGAGCTGTTTTTT

J: TRBJ1-1
V: TRBV28
D: .
size: .
CDR3: CASSQPSAKAFF
DNA: TGTGCCAGCAGTCAACCCAGTGCGAAAGCTTTCTTT

J: TRBJ2-7
V: TRBV7-9
D: .
size: .
CDR3: CASSLDGGGQYF
DNA: TGTGCCAGCAGCTTAGACGGGGGAGGGCAGTACTTC

J: TRBJ1-6
V: TRBV27
D: .
size: .
CDR3: CASSLFGAAGRSPLHF
DNA: TGTGCCAGCAGTTTATTCGGTGCCGCAGGGCGGTCACCCCTCCACTTT

J: TRBJ1-4
V: TRBV19
D: .
size: .
CDR3: CASSIGATNEKLFF
DNA: TGTGCCAGTAGTATCGGTGCAACTAATGAAAAACTGTTTTTT

J: TRBJ2-1
V: TRBV14
D: TRBD2
size: .
CDR3: CASSQDWRENEQFF
DNA: TGTGCCAGCAGCCAAGATTGGCGGGAGAACGAGCAGTTCTTC

J: TRBJ2-7
V: TRBV5-4
D: TRBD1
size: .
CDR3: CASSPGQGSYEQYF
DNA: TGTGCCAGCAGCCCGGGACAGGGGTCCTACGAGCAGTACTTC

J: TRBJ2-6
V: TRBV6-2/TRBV6-3
D: .
size: .
CDR3: CASSYNRVTGANVLTF
DNA: TGTGCCAGCAGTTATAACAGGGTAACCGGGGCCAACGTCCTGACTTTC

J: TRBJ1-6
V: TRBV13
D: .
size: .
CDR3: CASSPKMGSPLHF
DNA: TGTGCCAGCAGCCCAAAAATGGGTTCACCCCTCCACTTT

J: TRBJ2-4
V: TRBV7-2
D: .
size: .
CDR3: CASSPGLAKNIQYF
DNA: TGTGCCAGCAGCCCGGGACTAGCCAAAAACATTCAGTACTTC

J: TRBJ1-4
V: TRBV7-9
D: TRBD1
size: .
CDR3: CASSLKGAAEKLFF
DNA: TGTGCCAGCAGCTTAAAGGGGGCGGCTGAAAAACTGTTTTTT

J: TRBJ2-5
V: TRBV5-1
D: .
size: .
CDR3: CASSLQEPTQETQYF
DNA: TGCGCCAGCAGCTTACAGGAGCCTACCCAAGAGACCCAGTACTTC

J: TRBJ2-7
V: TRBV4-2
D: TRBD2
size: .
CDR3: CASSHPSGPSSYEQYF
DNA: TGTGCCAGCAGCCACCCTAGCGGGCCGAGCTCCTACGAGCAGTACTTC

J: TRBJ1-6
V: TRBV4-2
D: .
size: .
CDR3: CASSQGQLNSPLHF
DNA: TGTGCCAGCAGCCAGGGGCAGCTGAATTCACCCCTCCACTTT

J: TRBJ2-2
V: TRBV29-1
D: .
size: .
CDR3: CSVGGYGGELFF
DNA: TGCAGCGTTGGAGGGTACGGCGGGGAGCTGTTTTTT

J: TRBJ1-5
V: TRBV19
D: TRBD1
size: .
CDR3: CASSLTGQSLSNQPQHF
DNA: TGTGCCAGTAGTCTAACGGGACAGTCGCTTAGCAATCAGCCCCAGCATTTT

J: TRBJ1-3
V: TRBV28
D: .
size: .
CDR3: CASSSPARQGNTIYF
DNA: TGTGCCAGCAGCTCCCCGGCCCGTCAGGGAAACACCATATATTTT

J: TRBJ1-4
V: TRBV19
D: TRBD1
size: .
CDR3: CATSPGGPNEKLFF
DNA: TGTGCCACCTCTCCAGGGGGACCTAATGAAAAACTGTTTTTT

J: TRBJ2-6
V: TRBV9
D: .
size: .
CDR3: CASSVDGRGAGANVLTF
DNA: TGTGCCAGCAGCGTGGATGGGCGTGGGGCTGGGGCCAACGTCCTGACTTTC